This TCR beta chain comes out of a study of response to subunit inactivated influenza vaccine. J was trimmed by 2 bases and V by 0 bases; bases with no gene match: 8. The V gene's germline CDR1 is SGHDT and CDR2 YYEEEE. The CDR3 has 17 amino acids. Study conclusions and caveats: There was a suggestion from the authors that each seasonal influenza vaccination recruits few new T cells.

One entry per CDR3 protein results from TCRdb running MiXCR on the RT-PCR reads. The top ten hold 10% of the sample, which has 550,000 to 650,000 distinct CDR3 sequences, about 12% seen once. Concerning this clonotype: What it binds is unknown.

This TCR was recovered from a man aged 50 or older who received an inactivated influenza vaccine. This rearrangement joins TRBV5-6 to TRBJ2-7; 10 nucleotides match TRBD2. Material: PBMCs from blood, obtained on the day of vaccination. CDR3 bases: TGTGCCAGCAGCTTGGGCCTAGCGGGAGTTACCCCCTACGAGCAGTACTTC. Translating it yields CASSLGLAGVTPYEQYF.